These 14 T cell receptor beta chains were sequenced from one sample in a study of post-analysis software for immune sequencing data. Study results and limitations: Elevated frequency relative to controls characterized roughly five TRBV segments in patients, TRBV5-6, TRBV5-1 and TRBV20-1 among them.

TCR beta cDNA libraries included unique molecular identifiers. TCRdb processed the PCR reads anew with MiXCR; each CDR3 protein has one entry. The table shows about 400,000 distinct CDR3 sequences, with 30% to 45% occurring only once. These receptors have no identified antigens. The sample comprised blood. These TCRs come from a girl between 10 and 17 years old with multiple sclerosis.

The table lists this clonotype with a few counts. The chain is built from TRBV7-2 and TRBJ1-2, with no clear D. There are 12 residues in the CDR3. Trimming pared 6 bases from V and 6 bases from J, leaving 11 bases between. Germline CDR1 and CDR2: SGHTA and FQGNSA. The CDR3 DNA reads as TGTGCCAGCAGACTAGGGTGGGATGGCTACACCTTC. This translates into CASRLGWDGYTF.

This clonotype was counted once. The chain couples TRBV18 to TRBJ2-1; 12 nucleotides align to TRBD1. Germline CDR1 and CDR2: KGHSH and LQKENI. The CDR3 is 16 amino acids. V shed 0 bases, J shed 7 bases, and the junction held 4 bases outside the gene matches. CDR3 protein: CASSPPGTGGRNEQFF. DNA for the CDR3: TGTGCCAGCTCACCACCCGGGACAGGGGGCCGGAATGAGCAGTTCTTC.

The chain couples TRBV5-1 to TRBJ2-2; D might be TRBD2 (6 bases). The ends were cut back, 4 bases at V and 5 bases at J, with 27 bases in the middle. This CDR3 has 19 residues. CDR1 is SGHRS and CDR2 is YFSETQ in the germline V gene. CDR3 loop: CASSPPDEAIGLMTGELFF. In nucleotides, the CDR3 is TGCGCCAGCAGCCCCCCCGACGAAGCTATTGGACTAATGACCGGGGAGCTGTTTTTT.

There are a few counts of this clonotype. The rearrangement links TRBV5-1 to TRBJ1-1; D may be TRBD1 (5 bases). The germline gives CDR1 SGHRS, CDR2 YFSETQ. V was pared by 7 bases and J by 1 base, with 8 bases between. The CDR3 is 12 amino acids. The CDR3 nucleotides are TGCGCCAGCCGGGACGGGAACACTGAAGCTTTCTTT. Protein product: CASRDGNTEAFF. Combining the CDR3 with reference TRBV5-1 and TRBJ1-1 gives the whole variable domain KAGVTQTPRYLIKTRGQQVTLSCSPISGHRSVSWYQQTPGQGLQFLFEYFSETQRNKGNFPGRFSGRQFSNSRSEMNVSTLELGDSALYLCASRDGNTEAFFGQGTRLTVV.

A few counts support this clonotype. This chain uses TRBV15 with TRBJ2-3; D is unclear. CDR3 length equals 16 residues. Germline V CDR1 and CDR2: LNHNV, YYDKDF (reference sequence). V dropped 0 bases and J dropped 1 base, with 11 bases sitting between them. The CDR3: CATSRELGTRTDTQYF. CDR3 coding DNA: TGTGCCACCAGCAGAGAGTTGGGAACGCGCACAGATACGCAGTATTTT.

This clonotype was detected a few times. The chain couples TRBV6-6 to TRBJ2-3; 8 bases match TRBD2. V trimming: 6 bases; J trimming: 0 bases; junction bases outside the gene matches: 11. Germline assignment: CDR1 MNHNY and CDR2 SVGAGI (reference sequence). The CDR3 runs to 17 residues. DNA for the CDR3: TGTGCCAGCAGGACACTTTTAGCGGGGATAAGCACAGATACGCAGTATTTT. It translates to CASRTLLAGISTDTQYF.

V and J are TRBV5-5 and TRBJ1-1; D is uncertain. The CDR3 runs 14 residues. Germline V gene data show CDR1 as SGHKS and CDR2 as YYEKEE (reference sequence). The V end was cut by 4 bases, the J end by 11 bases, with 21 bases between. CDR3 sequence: CASSLPGGGPLAFF. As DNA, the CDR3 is TGTGCCAGCAGCCTGCCCGGCGGCGGACCCCTGGCTTTCTTT.

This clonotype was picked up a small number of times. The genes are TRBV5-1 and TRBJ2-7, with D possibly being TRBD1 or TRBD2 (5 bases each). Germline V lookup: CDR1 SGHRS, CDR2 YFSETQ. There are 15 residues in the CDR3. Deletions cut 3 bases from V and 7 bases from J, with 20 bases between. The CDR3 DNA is TGCGCCAGCAGCTCAACTACATCGGGACCAGCAGAGCAGTACTTC. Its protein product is CASSSTTSGPAEQYF.

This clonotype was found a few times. CDR3 bases: TGCGCCAGCAGCAACCTAGCGGGGGAACACGAGCAGTACTTC. Residues: CASSNLAGEHEQYF. The chain combines TRBV5-1 with TRBJ2-5; 10 nucleotides line up with TRBD2. The DNA end favors TRBJ2-7, so the J call may be wrong. The CDR3 runs 14 residues. CDR1 is SGHRS, CDR2 YFSETQ, per germline.

In nucleotides, the CDR3 is TGTGCCAGCAGCTTCCGACTAGCGGGGCGATACAATGAGCAGTTCTTC. Amino acid sequence: CASSFRLAGRYNEQFF. The chain links TRBV7-8 to TRBJ2-1, with 11 bases matching TRBD2. Germline CDR1 reads SGHVS; CDR2 reads FQNEAQ. V lost 3 bases, J lost 4 bases, and 5 bases stayed unmatched. This CDR3 has 16 residues.

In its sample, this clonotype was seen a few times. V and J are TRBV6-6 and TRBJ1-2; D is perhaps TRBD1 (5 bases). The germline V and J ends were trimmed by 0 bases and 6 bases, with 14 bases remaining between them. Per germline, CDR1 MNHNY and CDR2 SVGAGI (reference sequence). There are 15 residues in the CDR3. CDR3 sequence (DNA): TGTGCCAGCAGTTACTCGAATATGGGGCAGGATGGCTACACCTTC. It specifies CASSYSNMGQDGYTF.

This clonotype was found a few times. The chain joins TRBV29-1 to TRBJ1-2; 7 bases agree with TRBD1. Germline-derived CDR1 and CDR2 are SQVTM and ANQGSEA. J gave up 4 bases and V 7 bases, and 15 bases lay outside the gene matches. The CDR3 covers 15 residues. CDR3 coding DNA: TGCAGCGCCTGGACAGGTCGGGGAGGGAGCTATGGCTACACCTTC. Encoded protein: CSAWTGRGGSYGYTF.

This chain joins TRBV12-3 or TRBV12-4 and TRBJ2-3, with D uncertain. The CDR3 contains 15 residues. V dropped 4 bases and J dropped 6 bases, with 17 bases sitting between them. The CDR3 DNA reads TGTGCCAGCAGTTGGACCTGGGGTGCTAGGGATACGCAGTATTTT. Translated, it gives CASSWTWGARDTQYF.

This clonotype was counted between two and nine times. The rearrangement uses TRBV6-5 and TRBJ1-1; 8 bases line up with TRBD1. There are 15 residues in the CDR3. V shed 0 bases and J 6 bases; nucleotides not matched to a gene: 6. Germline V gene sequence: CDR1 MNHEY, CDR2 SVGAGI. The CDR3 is CASSYSGDRWAEAFF. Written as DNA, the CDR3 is TGTGCCAGCAGTTACTCGGGGGACAGGTGGGCTGAAGCTTTCTTT.